One and the same sample provided the 19 T cell receptor beta chains below, sequenced in a study of human T cells and chemical hapten exposure. TCRdb passed the RACE reads through MiXCR, listing each CDR3 protein once. The data show approximately 45,000 distinct CDR3 sequences, about 4.5% seen once. Documented time point: healthy volunteer bleed at 2 weeks. RNA extraction used unfractionated whole blood as the source of total RNA. The sample taken for sequencing was whole blood. Receptor source: a female donor in good health. Some clones in this sample may be carry-over from other donors' samples.

This clonotype occurred many times. J is TRBJ2-5 and V is TRBV4-2; maybe TRBD1 (6 bases). V was cut by 0 bases and J by 4 bases, with 15 bases left in between. CDR3 length: 16 amino acids. CDR1 LGHNA and CDR2 YNFKEQ come from the germline V gene. CDR3 bases: TGTGCCAGCAGCCAAGATATTGGGAACAGGGCAGAGACCCAGTACTTC. Translation: CASSQDIGNRAETQYF.

The chain combines TRBV7-9 with TRBJ1-4, with unresolved D. The CDR3 extends over 12 amino acids. Trimming removed 6 bases from V and 5 bases from J, with 7 bases in between. Germline assignment: CDR1 SEHNR and CDR2 FQNEAQ (reference sequence). CDR3 sequence: CASRQLNEKLFF. In DNA form, the CDR3 reads TGTGCCAGCAGGCAGCTGAATGAAAAACTGTTTTTT.

This clonotype was counted at least ten times. J is TRBJ1-5 and V is TRBV20-1; D gene ambiguous. Germline CDR1 DFQATT, CDR2 SNEGSKA (reference sequence). Trimming pared 5 bases from V and 4 bases from J, leaving 18 bases between. The CDR3 is 15 residues long. CDR3 protein: CSAYTGPEINQPQHF. The CDR3 coding sequence is TGCAGTGCTTATACCGGGCCAGAAATTAATCAGCCCCAGCATTTT.

This clonotype appeared many times. The genes are TRBV6-2 or TRBV6-3 and TRBJ1-5, with D possibly matching TRBD1 (6 bases). The CDR3 totals 15 residues. Germline V gene data show CDR1 as MNHEY and CDR2 as SVGEGT. V shed 5 bases and J shed 6 bases, with 17 bases lying between them. The CDR3 here is CASSLTHTGRQPQHF. CDR3 in DNA: TGTGCCAGCAGTCTTACTCACACAGGGCGTCAGCCCCAGCATTTT.

This clonotype was detected only once. The junction differs from germline at one of its ends, possibly a read error. V gene TRBV7-6 combines with J gene TRBJ1-2; perhaps TRBD1 as D (6 bases). This CDR3 spans 13 amino acids. CDR1 and CDR2 from the germline V gene are SGHVS and FNYEAQ. CDR3 region: CASSSRGGYGHTF. The CDR3 nucleotides read TGTGCCAGCAGCTCCAGGGGAGGCTATGGCCACACCTTC.

This clonotype has at least ten counts. The chain uses TRBV2 and TRBJ1-2, with D uncertain. The V end was cut by 8 bases, the J end by 6 bases, with 19 bases between. Germline lookup yields CDR1 SNHLY and CDR2 FYNNEI. The CDR3 totals 14 residues. As DNA, the CDR3 is TGTGCCAGCCTAGCAGGACCCGACCCCCATGGCTACACCTTC. Protein sequence: CASLAGPDPHGYTF.

The sample holds a few counts of this clonotype. The chain links TRBV12-3 or TRBV12-4 to TRBJ2-2; 11 nucleotides match TRBD1. The CDR3 totals 17 residues. The V and J ends lost 8 bases and 5 bases, in that order; junction bases with no gene match: 13. CDR3 loop: CASHPGQGGSGTGELFF. The CDR3 nucleotides read TGTGCCAGCCACCCGGGACAGGGGGGTAGCGGGACCGGGGAGCTGTTTTTT.

Many counts were recorded for this clonotype. CDR3 nucleotide sequence: TGTGCCAGCACCCTTGTGGGAGGGAGCTCCTACAATGAGCAGTTCTTC. Residues: CASTLVGGSSYNEQFF. This sequence joins TRBV12-3 or TRBV12-4 and TRBJ2-1; 7 nucleotides match TRBD2. The CDR3 runs 16 residues. V was pared by 7 bases and J by 0 bases, with 9 bases of the junction left unmatched.

This clonotype has ten or more counts. The junction and the germline gene differ at one end; a read error may be behind it. The chain employs TRBV3-1 and TRBJ2-7; D not resolved. Germline V gene sequence: CDR1 LGHDT, CDR2 YNNKEL (reference sequence). The CDR3 contains 15 residues. CDR3 in DNA: TGTGCCAGCAGTCAAGCCCAAGGACGGACCTACGAGCAGTACTTC. This translates into CASSQAQGRTYEQYF.

This clonotype appeared many times. The chain recombines TRBV6-5 with TRBJ2-7; 10 nucleotides agree with TRBD1. This CDR3 region has 16 residues. V dropped 5 bases and J dropped 2; count of bases not matched to a gene: 9. CDR1 MNHEY and CDR2 SVGAGI come from the germline V gene. CDR3 coding DNA: TGTGCCAGCAGTACCCGACAGGGGGCCCTTCCCTACGAGCAGTACTTC. Translating gives CASSTRQGALPYEQYF.

This clonotype was counted at least ten times. The CDR3 sequence: CASSLAPGTEGYTF. The CDR3 DNA reads as TGTGCCAGCAGCTTGGCGCCCGGGACGGAGGGCTACACCTTC. The chain couples TRBV5-5 to TRBJ1-2; a weak D match, TRBD1 (5 bases). CDR3 length: 14 amino acids. V lost 0 bases, J lost 8 bases, and 14 bases lay in between. The V gene's germline CDR1 is SGHKS and CDR2 YYEKEE (reference sequence).

This clonotype was found many times. This chain uses TRBV20-1 with TRBJ2-7; 12 nucleotides agree with TRBD1. The CDR3 totals 15 residues. Trimming at V came to 5 bases and at J to 5 bases, leaving 10 bases not matched to a gene. CDR1 DFQATT and CDR2 SNEGSKA come from the germline V gene (reference sequence). This CDR3 reads CSAENPGQGADEQYF. The CDR3 DNA follows: TGCAGTGCTGAAAATCCGGGACAGGGGGCTGACGAGCAGTACTTC.

This clonotype was counted at least ten times. The V and J genes are TRBV20-1 and TRBJ2-5, with D hard to call. Germline-derived CDR1 and CDR2 are DFQATT and SNEGSKA (reference sequence). The V gene lost 1 base and the J gene lost 2 bases, with 8 bases spanning the gap. This CDR3 comprises 13 residues. The CDR3, as DNA: TGCAGTGCTAGAGCCTGGGTACAAGAGACCCAGTACTTC. Encoded protein: CSARAWVQETQYF.

This clonotype was counted many times. The V gene is TRBV6-5, the J gene TRBJ2-3; D not certain. V dropped 5 bases and J dropped 2 bases, with 8 bases sitting between them. Germline assignment: CDR1 MNHEY and CDR2 SVGAGI. This CDR3 has 13 residues. CDR3 amino acids: CASSDENTDTQYF. Written as DNA, the CDR3 is TGTGCCAGCAGTGACGAAAACACAGATACGCAGTATTTT.

In its sample, this clonotype was seen a few times. This chain links TRBV7-2 with TRBJ1-4, with D perhaps TRBD1 (5 bases). Germline CDR1 is SGHTA and CDR2 is FQGNSA. CDR3 size: 16 residues. V shed 5 bases and J shed 0 bases, with 13 bases lying between them. The chain's CDR3 is CASSRDRSATNEKLFF. Here the CDR3 DNA reads TGTGCCAGCAGCCGAGACAGAAGCGCAACTAATGAAAAACTGTTTTTT. Looking up the rest from reference TRBV7-2 and TRBJ1-4 gives the full variable domain: GAGVSQSPSNKVTEKGKDVELRCDPISGHTALYWYRQSLGQGLEFLIYFQGNSAPDKSGLPSDRFSAERTGGSVSTLTIQRTQQEDSAVYLCASSRDRSATNEKLFFGSGTQLSVL.

This clonotype was found many times. The V call is TRBV20-1, the J call TRBJ2-3; D not certain. Germline lookup yields CDR1 DFQATT and CDR2 SNEGSKA (reference sequence). Trimming left V 1 base short and J 0 bases short, with 8 bases between. The CDR3 has 14 amino acids. CDR3: CSARVQSSTDTQYF. As DNA, the CDR3 is TGCAGTGCTAGAGTTCAGTCTAGCACAGATACGCAGTATTTT.

This clonotype was seen more than once but under ten times. V gene TRBV12-3 or TRBV12-4 combines with J gene TRBJ1-1; TRBD1 is a possible D gene (5 bases). Trimming shortened V by 7 bases and J by 8 bases, and 26 bases separated the two germline ends. The CDR3 extends over 16 amino acids. CDR3 in DNA: TGTGCCAGCATCCCTTTGGGGGGTAAGGGCTGGGACGAAGCTTTCTTT. It yields the protein CASIPLGGKGWDEAFF.

This clonotype was counted at least ten times. The chain has TRBV2 and TRBJ1-1; unclear D gene. CDR3 length: 13 residues. V shed 6 bases and J shed 4 bases, with 12 bases lying between them. The germline V gene has CDR1 SNHLY and CDR2 FYNNEI. This chain's CDR3 is CASRYGEGTEAFF. The CDR3 bases are TGTGCCAGCAGGTACGGGGAGGGCACTGAAGCTTTCTTT.

This clonotype was detected ten times or more. The chain employs TRBV2 and TRBJ2-5; no definite D call. Germline-derived CDR1 and CDR2 are SNHLY and FYNNEI. The CDR3 consists of 14 residues. The V and J ends lost 7 bases and 2 bases respectively, with 14 bases between them. The CDR3 bases are TGTGCCAGCACTCAGGAGATACCACAAGAGACCCAGTACTTC. Residues: CASTQEIPQETQYF.